Following are 20 T cell receptor beta chains from one sample sequenced in a study of blood T cell repertoires in COVID-19. Some clones are missing from TCRdb's copy, which holds only in-frame ones; the method was immunoSEQ multiplex PCR. The sample lists around 380,000 clones; around 87% were seen once. Sequencing was done on a sample of PBMCs or T cells enriched from blood (not recorded which). The receptors originated from a man between 25 and 39 years old who had recovered from COVID-19.

J is TRBJ1-5 and V is TRBV7-2, with a possible D match to TRBD1 (5 bases). CDR3 length: 17 amino acids. Trimming cost V 1 base and J 0 bases, with 13 bases left between them. Per germline, CDR1 SGHTA and CDR2 FQGNSA. In nucleotides, the CDR3 is TGTGCCAGCAGCTTAGTCGGGGGGACTTATAGCAATCAGCCCCAGCATTTT. As protein: CASSLVGGTYSNQPQHF.

The rearrangement joins TRBV19 to TRBJ2-5; TRBD2 matches at 8 bases. The trim removed 1 base at V and 7 bases at J, leaving 17 bases unmatched. The V gene's germline CDR1 is LNHDA and CDR2 SQIVND (reference sequence). This CDR3 contains 18 residues. CDR3 DNA: TGTGCCAGTAGTATAGGCTCTACCGGGACTAGGGGGGCGGGGACCCAGTACTTC. Its protein is CASSIGSTGTRGAGTQYF.

The rearrangement uses TRBV19 and TRBJ2-3, with TRBD2 matching over 8 bases. The CDR3 is 15 residues long. V was pared by 1 base and J by 8 bases, with 8 bases of the junction left unmatched. Germline V gives CDR1 LNHDA, CDR2 SQIVND (reference sequence). CDR3 in DNA: TGTGCCAGTAGTATAGTCGGGCGGGGGGCGAGTACGCAGTATTTT. Protein sequence: CASSIVGRGASTQYF.

The rearrangement links TRBV4-3 to TRBJ2-1; no clear D. The CDR3 contains 15 residues. Trimming left V 0 bases short and J 5 bases short, with 11 bases between. The germline V gene has CDR1 LGHNA and CDR2 YSLEER. The CDR3 spells CASSQEVLSHNEQFF. CDR3 nucleotides: TGCGCCAGCAGCCAAGAAGTCCTATCCCACAATGAGCAGTTCTTC.

This rearrangement joins TRBV19 to TRBJ2-7; a weak D match, TRBD1 (6 bases). From germline, CDR1 is LNHDA and CDR2 SQIVND (reference sequence). V was cut by 3 bases and J by 6 bases, with 12 bases left in between. The CDR3 covers 13 residues. The CDR3, as DNA: TGTGCCAGTAGTATGGGGGCAGGGAGCGAGCAGTACTTC. Protein product: CASSMGAGSEQYF.

The gene calls are TRBV9 and TRBJ2-7; tentatively, D is TRBD2 (5 bases). V gave up 4 bases and J gave up 1 base, with 12 bases separating them. CDR3 length: 14 residues. Germline CDR1 and CDR2: SGDLS and YYNGEE. The CDR3 protein is CASSRGGSSYEQYF. Written as DNA, the CDR3 is TGTGCCAGCAGCCGGGGTGGGTCTTCCTACGAGCAGTACTTC.

V gene TRBV9 combines with J gene TRBJ2-1; 9 bases line up with TRBD2. The germline V gene has CDR1 SGDLS and CDR2 YYNGEE. J was trimmed by 5 bases and V by 1 base; bases with no gene match: 4. The CDR3 has 15 amino acids. CDR3 DNA sequence: TGTGCCAGCAGCGTAAGCCTAGCGGGGAACAATGAGCAGTTCTTC. It translates to CASSVSLAGNNEQFF.

J is TRBJ1-1 and V is TRBV9, with 9 bases fitting TRBD1. Per germline, CDR1 SGDLS and CDR2 YYNGEE. J gave up 12 bases and V 5 bases, and 14 bases lay outside the gene matches. This CDR3 contains 14 residues. The CDR3 nucleotides read TGTGCCAGCAGTGATACAGGGGGCCCACAAACGACTTTCTTT. This translates into CASSDTGGPQTTFF.

This rearrangement joins TRBV4-2 to TRBJ1-4; 7 positions agree with TRBD1. The CDR3 consists of 16 residues. Germline values: CDR1 LGHNA, CDR2 YNFKEQ. Trimming took 4 bases from V and 1 from J; bases not matched to a gene: 6. The CDR3 here is CASSPKGAGTNEKLFF. In DNA, the CDR3 is TGTGCCAGCAGCCCCAAGGGGGCGGGAACTAATGAAAAACTGTTTTTT.

The chain links TRBV5-5 to TRBJ1-2; no clear D gene. Germline V gene data show CDR1 as SGHKS and CDR2 as YYEKEE (reference sequence). The CDR3 is 12 residues long. Trimming removed 6 bases at V and 2 bases at J, with 8 bases between. CDR3 sequence: CASIGGNYGYTF. CDR3 sequence (DNA): TGTGCCAGCATAGGAGGGAACTATGGCTACACCTTC.

The chain carries TRBV9 and TRBJ2-5, with D possibly matching TRBD2 (5 bases). The V gene's germline CDR1 is SGDLS and CDR2 YYNGEE. This CDR3 region has 14 residues. Trimming removed 0 bases at V and 5 bases at J, with 11 bases between. CDR3 sequence reads: CASSVGVSGETQYF. Here the CDR3 DNA reads TGTGCCAGCAGCGTAGGGGTATCGGGGGAGACCCAGTACTTC.

The rearrangement links TRBV6-1 to TRBJ1-1, with 8 bases matching TRBD1. This CDR3 region has 16 residues. J was trimmed by 7 bases and V by 4 bases; bases with no gene match: 14. Germline V lookup: CDR1 MNHNS, CDR2 SASEGT. The CDR3 bases are TGTGCCAGCAGTGGTCCATACGCGACAGGGGAGGGTGAAGCTTTCTTT. This codes for CASSGPYATGEGEAFF.

This clone occurred a few times. The rearrangement joins TRBV6-5 to TRBJ1-5; 7 nucleotides agree with TRBD1. The trim removed 4 bases at V and 4 bases at J, leaving 4 bases unmatched. Germline V CDR1 and CDR2: MNHEY, SVGAGI. This CDR3 has 14 amino acids. The CDR3 DNA reads as TGTGCCAGCAGTTTGAACAGGGGAAATCAGCCCCAGCATTTT. Its protein is CASSLNRGNQPQHF.

V and J are TRBV20-1 and TRBJ2-5, with D maybe TRBD2 (6 bases). Per the germline V gene, CDR1 is DFQATT and CDR2 is SNEGSKA (reference sequence). The CDR3 runs 14 residues. The germline V and J ends were trimmed by 3 bases and 2 bases, with 13 bases remaining between them. This chain's CDR3 is CSASLLAGQETQYF. The CDR3 DNA is TGCAGTGCTAGTCTCTTGGCGGGGCAAGAGACCCAGTACTTC.

In its sample, this clone was seen once. The chain carries TRBV21-1 and TRBJ1-2. TRBV21-1 has pseudogene status. The length of the CDR3 is 12 residues. CDR3 DNA: TGTGCCAGCCCCAACGGGGTGCGCGGCTACACCTTC. Residues: CASPNGVRGYTF.

J is TRBJ2-7 and V is TRBV6-5, with 8 bases identical to TRBD1. CDR1 MNHEY and CDR2 SVGAGI come from the germline V gene. The junction had 12 bases not matched to a gene; V was cut back by 7 bases and J by 7 bases. The CDR3 contains 14 residues. The CDR3 coding sequence is TGTGCCAGCAAAGGACAGGGCCCTCTAAGAGAGCAGTACTTC. It yields the protein CASKGQGPLREQYF.

As to this clone: Other nucleotide sequences from this sample produce the same CDR3. The V and J genes are TRBV12-3 or TRBV12-4 and TRBJ1-2; D ambiguous. The CDR3 extends over 13 amino acids. Trimming left V 1 base short and J 4 bases short, with 7 bases between. The CDR3 DNA is TGTGCCAGCAGTTTAGGTGGGCCCTATGGCTACACCTTC. It encodes CASSLGGPYGYTF.

V and J are TRBV29-1 and TRBJ2-7; D is ambiguous. Per the germline V gene, CDR1 is SQVTM and CDR2 is ANQGSEA. Trimming removed 2 bases at V and 5 bases at J, with 10 bases between. This CDR3 region has 12 residues. CDR3 coding DNA: TGCAGCGTTGAAAACAGCCCGGACGAGCAGTACTTC. It encodes CSVENSPDEQYF.

The chain uses TRBV6-6 and TRBJ2-7; 10 bases fit TRBD1. The germline gives CDR1 MNHNY, CDR2 SVGAGI (reference sequence). The trim removed 6 bases at V and 6 bases at J, leaving 11 bases unmatched. This CDR3 is built from 15 residues. This CDR3 is CASRDRTGTGAEQYF. CDR3 in DNA: TGTGCCAGCAGAGATCGAACCGGGACAGGGGCCGAGCAGTACTTC.

The chain recombines TRBV15 with TRBJ1-2; possible D gene TRBD1, 6 bases. This CDR3 contains 15 residues. Per the germline V gene, CDR1 is LNHNV and CDR2 is YYDKDF (reference sequence). Trimming took 3 bases from V and 2 from J, leaving 13 bases between them. The CDR3 region is CATSSRTEKNYGYTF. CDR3 DNA: TGTGCCACCAGCAGTCGGACAGAGAAGAACTATGGCTACACCTTC. The entire variable domain, with the rest obtained from reference TRBV15 and TRBJ1-2, is as follows: DAMVIQNPRYQVTQFGKPVTLSCSQTLNHNVMYWYQQKSSQAPKLLFHYYDKDFNNEADTPDNFQSRRPNTSFCFLDIRSPGLGDTAMYLCATSSRTEKNYGYTFGSGTRLTVV.